The rows below give T cell receptor beta chains drawn from one sample of a study of beta chain features in type 1 diabetes. The method was immunoSEQ multiplex PCR; TCRdb's version includes in-frame clones alone and lacks a portion of them. The data contain roughly 230,000 clones, about 10% of them singletons. The sample consisted of naive CD4+ T cells from blood. These receptors all stem from a woman younger than 30 in good health. Both conserved end residues are part of each CDR3. Each record gives: D gene, J gene, CDR3 length, clone size, V gene, CDR3 protein, CDR3 DNA. The D gene is left open where the match is weak. Clone size is shown for a subset of rows, as once, few, many or a class of expanded clone.

D gene: TRBD2; J gene: TRBJ2-5; CDR3 length: 14; clone size: few; V gene: TRBV5-1; CDR3 protein: CASTPLAGEETQYF; CDR3 DNA: TGCGCCAGCACACCACTAGCGGGAGAAGAGACCCAGTACTTC
D gene: TRBD2; J gene: TRBJ2-1; CDR3 length: 17; clone size: NA; V gene: TRBV5-1; CDR3 protein: CASSRGLAGGLYNEQFF; CDR3 DNA: TGCGCCAGCAGCCGGGGACTAGCGGGAGGGCTTTACAATGAGCAGTTCTTC
D gene: NA; J gene: TRBJ2-1; CDR3 length: 15; clone size: few; V gene: TRBV7-6; CDR3 protein: CATLPPGLPDNEQFF; CDR3 DNA: TGTGCCACCCTCCCCCCGGGACTCCCCGACAATGAGCAGTTCTTC
D gene: TRBD1; J gene: TRBJ1-2; CDR3 length: 13; clone size: NA; V gene: TRBV6-6; CDR3 protein: CASRQTGVYGYTF; CDR3 DNA: TGTGCCAGCAGACAGACAGGGGTCTATGGCTACACCTTC
D gene: TRBD2; J gene: TRBJ2-1; CDR3 length: 17; clone size: many; V gene: TRBV4-1; CDR3 protein: CASSQLGLAGAGNEQFF; CDR3 DNA: TGCGCCAGCAGCCAATTAGGACTAGCGGGAGCTGGCAATGAGCAGTTCTTC
D gene: NA; J gene: TRBJ1-2; CDR3 length: 16; clone size: NA; V gene: TRBV6-5; CDR3 protein: CASSYNRVSENYGYTF; CDR3 DNA: TGTGCCAGCAGTTACAATCGTGTCTCAGAAAACTATGGCTACACCTTC
D gene: NA; J gene: TRBJ1-2; CDR3 length: 14; clone size: few; V gene: TRBV9; CDR3 protein: CASSVGGGDYGYTF; CDR3 DNA: TGTGCCAGCAGCGTAGGAGGAGGGGACTATGGCTACACCTTC
D gene: TRBD1; J gene: TRBJ2-3; CDR3 length: 14; clone size: NA; V gene: TRBV30; CDR3 protein: CAWSGDRLTDTQYF; CDR3 DNA: TGTGCCTGGAGTGGGGACAGGCTGACAGATACGCAGTATTTT
D gene: TRBD2; J gene: TRBJ2-5; CDR3 length: 19; clone size: NA; V gene: TRBV5-6; CDR3 protein: CASSLVRLAGGGIQETQYF; CDR3 DNA: TGTGCCAGCAGCTTGGTGAGACTAGCGGGGGGCGGGATCCAAGAGACCCAGTACTTC
D gene: NA; J gene: TRBJ1-5; CDR3 length: 14; clone size: NA; V gene: TRBV7-2; CDR3 protein: CASSLRGSNQPQHF; CDR3 DNA: TGTGCCAGCAGCTTAAGGGGAAGCAATCAGCCCCAGCATTTT
D gene: NA; J gene: TRBJ2-5; CDR3 length: 13; clone size: NA; V gene: TRBV30; CDR3 protein: CAWEKAVQETQYF; CDR3 DNA: TGTGCCTGGGAAAAAGCGGTCCAAGAGACCCAGTACTTC
D gene: TRBD1; J gene: TRBJ2-7; CDR3 length: 13; clone size: NA; V gene: TRBV2; CDR3 protein: CATGTGELYEQYF; CDR3 DNA: TGTGCCACCGGGACAGGGGAGCTCTACGAGCAGTACTTC
D gene: NA; J gene: TRBJ1-2; CDR3 length: 13; clone size: few; V gene: TRBV5-1; CDR3 protein: CASSLTANYGYTF; CDR3 DNA: TGCGCCAGCAGTTTGACAGCTAACTATGGCTACACCTTC
D gene: TRBD1; J gene: TRBJ1-1; CDR3 length: 15; clone size: few; V gene: TRBV15; CDR3 protein: CATSRKDRDQAEAFF; CDR3 DNA: TGTGCCACCAGCAGAAAGGACAGGGATCAGGCTGAAGCTTTCTTT
D gene: NA; J gene: TRBJ1-6; CDR3 length: 12; clone size: few; V gene: TRBV30; CDR3 protein: CAWVDSNSPLHF; CDR3 DNA: TGTGCCTGGGTAGACAGCAATTCACCCCTCCACTTT
D gene: NA; J gene: TRBJ1-2; CDR3 length: 13; clone size: NA; V gene: TRBV7-6; CDR3 protein: CASSRTPNYGYTF; CDR3 DNA: TGTGCCAGCAGCCGGACACCGAACTATGGCTACACCTTC
D gene: NA; J gene: TRBJ1-2; CDR3 length: 15; clone size: NA; V gene: TRBV9; CDR3 protein: CASSVEGASPYGYTF; CDR3 DNA: TGTGCCAGCAGCGTAGAAGGGGCGTCCCCTTATGGCTACACCTTC